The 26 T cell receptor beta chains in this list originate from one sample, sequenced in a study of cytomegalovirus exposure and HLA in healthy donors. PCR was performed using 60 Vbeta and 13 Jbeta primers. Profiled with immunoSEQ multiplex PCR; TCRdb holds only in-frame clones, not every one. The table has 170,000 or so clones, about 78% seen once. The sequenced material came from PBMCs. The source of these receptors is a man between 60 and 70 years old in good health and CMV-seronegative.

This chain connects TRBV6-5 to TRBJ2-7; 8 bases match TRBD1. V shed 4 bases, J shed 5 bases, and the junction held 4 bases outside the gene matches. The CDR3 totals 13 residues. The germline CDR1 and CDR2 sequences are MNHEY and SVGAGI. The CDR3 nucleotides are TGTGCCAGCAGTTTGGACAGGGTCCACGAGCAGTACTTC. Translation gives CASSLDRVHEQYF.

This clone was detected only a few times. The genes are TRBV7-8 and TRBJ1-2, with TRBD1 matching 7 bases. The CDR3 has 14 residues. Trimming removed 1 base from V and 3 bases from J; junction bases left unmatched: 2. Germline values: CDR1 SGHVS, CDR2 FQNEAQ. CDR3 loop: CASSLGGTDYGYTF. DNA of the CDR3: TGTGCCAGCAGCTTAGGAGGGACAGACTATGGCTACACCTTC.

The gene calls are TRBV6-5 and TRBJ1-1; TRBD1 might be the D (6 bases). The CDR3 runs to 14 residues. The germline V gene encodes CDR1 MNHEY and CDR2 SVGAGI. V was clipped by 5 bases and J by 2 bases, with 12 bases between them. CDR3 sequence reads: CASSAPGQNTEAFF. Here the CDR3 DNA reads TGTGCCAGCAGTGCACCGGGACAAAACACTGAAGCTTTCTTT.

The CDR3 protein is CASSFRGLAGDEQYF. CDR3 DNA sequence: TGTGCCAGCAGCTTCCGCGGACTAGCGGGGGACGAGCAGTACTTC. V gene TRBV11-2 combines with J gene TRBJ2-7; 13 positions agree with TRBD2. The J segment lost 5 bases and the V segment lost 3 bases, leaving 4 bases of the junction unmatched. The CDR3 is 15 residues long. The germline V gene has CDR1 SGHAT and CDR2 FQNNGV.

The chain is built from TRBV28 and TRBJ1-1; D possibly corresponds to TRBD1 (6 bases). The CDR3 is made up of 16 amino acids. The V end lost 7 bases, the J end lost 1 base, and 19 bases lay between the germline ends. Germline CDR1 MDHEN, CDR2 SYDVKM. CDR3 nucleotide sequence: TGTGCCAGCACCCAGACAGGCTCGTTGGGGAACACTGAAGCTTTCTTT. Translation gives CASTQTGSLGNTEAFF.

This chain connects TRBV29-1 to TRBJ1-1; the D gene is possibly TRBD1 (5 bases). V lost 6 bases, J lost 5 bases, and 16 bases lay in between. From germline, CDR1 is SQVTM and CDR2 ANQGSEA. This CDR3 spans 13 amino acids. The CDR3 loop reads CSVFNRGRTEAFF. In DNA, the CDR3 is TGCAGCGTCTTTAATAGGGGAAGGACTGAAGCTTTCTTT. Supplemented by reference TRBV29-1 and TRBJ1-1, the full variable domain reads SAVISQKPSRDICQRGTSLTIQCQVDSQVTMMFWYRQQPGQSLTLIATANQGSEATYESGFVIDKFPISRPNLTFSTLTVSNMSPEDSSIYLCSVFNRGRTEAFFGQGTRLTVV.

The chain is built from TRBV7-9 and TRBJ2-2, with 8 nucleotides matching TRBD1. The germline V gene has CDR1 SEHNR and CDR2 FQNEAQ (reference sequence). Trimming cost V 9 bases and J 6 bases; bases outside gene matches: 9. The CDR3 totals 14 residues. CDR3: CARGTTGDAGELFF. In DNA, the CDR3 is TGTGCCAGAGGGACGACAGGGGACGCCGGGGAGCTGTTTTTT.

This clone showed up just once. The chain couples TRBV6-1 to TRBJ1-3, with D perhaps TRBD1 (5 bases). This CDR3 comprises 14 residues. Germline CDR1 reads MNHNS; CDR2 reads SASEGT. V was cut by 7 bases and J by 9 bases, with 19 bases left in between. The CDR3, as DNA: TGTGCCAGCAACCCAGGGTCAATAGAAGGCACCATATATTTT. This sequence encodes CASNPGSIEGTIYF.

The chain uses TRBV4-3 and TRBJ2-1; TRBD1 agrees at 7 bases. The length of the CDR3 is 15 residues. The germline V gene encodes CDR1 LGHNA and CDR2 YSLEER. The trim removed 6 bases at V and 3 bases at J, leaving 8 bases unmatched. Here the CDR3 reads CASRGQTGFYNEQFF. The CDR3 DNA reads TGCGCCAGCAGGGGCCAGACAGGGTTCTACAATGAGCAGTTCTTC.

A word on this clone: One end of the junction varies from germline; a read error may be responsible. CDR3 nucleotides: TGTGCTAGCAGCCGGTCGTTAGGGGGACCCCATCAGCCCCAGCATTTT. It encodes CASSRSLGGPHQPQHF. J is TRBJ1-5 and V is TRBV7-7; a possible D gene is TRBD1 (6 bases). The CDR3 length is 16 residues. Germline values: CDR1 SSHAT, CDR2 FNYEAQ (reference sequence).

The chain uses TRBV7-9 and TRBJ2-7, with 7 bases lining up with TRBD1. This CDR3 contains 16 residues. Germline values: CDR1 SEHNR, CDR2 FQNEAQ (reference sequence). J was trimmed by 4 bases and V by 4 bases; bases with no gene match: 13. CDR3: CASSSPGQPLGYEQYF. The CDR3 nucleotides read TGTGCCAGCAGCTCCCCGGGACAGCCTCTAGGTTACGAGCAGTACTTC.

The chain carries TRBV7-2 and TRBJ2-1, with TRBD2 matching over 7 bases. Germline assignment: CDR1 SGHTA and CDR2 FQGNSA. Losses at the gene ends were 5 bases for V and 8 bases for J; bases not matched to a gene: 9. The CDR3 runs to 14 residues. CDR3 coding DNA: TGTGCCAGCAGCCCCCAGCGGGATCGGGATGAGCAGTTCTTC. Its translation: CASSPQRDRDEQFF.

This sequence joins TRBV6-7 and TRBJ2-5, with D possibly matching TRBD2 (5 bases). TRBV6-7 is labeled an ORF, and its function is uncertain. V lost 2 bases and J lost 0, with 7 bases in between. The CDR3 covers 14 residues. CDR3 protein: CASSYTGDQETQYF. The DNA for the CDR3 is TGTGCCAGCAGTTACACCGGGGACCAAGAGACCCAGTACTTC.

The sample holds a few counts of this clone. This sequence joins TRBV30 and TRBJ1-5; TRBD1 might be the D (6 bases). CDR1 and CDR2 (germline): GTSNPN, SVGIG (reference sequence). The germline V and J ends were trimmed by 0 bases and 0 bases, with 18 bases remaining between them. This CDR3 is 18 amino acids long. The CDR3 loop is CAWSVQGGDPDSNQPQHF. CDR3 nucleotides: TGTGCCTGGAGTGTACAGGGAGGGGACCCTGATAGCAATCAGCCCCAGCATTTT.

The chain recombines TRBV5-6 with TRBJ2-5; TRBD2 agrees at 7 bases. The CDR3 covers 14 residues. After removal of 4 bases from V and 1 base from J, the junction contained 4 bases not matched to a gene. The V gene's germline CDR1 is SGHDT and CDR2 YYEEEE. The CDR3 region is CASSPGGFQETQYF. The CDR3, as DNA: TGTGCCAGCAGCCCGGGGGGATTCCAAGAGACCCAGTACTTC.

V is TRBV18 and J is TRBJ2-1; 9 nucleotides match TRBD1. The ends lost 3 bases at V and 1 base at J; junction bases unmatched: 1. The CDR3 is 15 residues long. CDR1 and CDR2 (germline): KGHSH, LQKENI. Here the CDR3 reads CASSPDRGSYNEQFF. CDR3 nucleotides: TGTGCCAGCTCACCGGACAGGGGATCCTACAATGAGCAGTTCTTC.

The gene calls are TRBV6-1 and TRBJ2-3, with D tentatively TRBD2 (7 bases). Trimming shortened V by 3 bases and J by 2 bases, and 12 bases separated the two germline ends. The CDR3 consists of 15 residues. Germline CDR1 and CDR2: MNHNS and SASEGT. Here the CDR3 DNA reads TGTGCCAGCAGTGAGGGCGGGGGCCTCACAGATACGCAGTATTTT. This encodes CASSEGGGLTDTQYF.

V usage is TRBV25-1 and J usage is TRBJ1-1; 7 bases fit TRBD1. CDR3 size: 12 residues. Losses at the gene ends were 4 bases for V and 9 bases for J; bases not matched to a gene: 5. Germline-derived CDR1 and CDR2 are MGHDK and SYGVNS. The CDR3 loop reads CASSGGTAKAFF. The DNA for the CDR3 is TGTGCCAGCAGTGGAGGGACAGCCAAAGCTTTCTTT.

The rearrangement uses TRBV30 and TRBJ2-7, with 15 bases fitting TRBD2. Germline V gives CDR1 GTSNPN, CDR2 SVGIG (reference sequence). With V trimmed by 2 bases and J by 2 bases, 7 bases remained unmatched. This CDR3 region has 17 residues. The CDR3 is CAWSFSRTSGRAYEQYF. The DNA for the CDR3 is TGTGCCTGGAGTTTTTCTCGGACTAGCGGGAGGGCCTACGAGCAGTACTTC.

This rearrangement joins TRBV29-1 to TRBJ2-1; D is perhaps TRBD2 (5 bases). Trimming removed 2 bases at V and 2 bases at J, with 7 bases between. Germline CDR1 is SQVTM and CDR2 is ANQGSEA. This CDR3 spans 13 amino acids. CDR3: CSVEPGTYNEQFF. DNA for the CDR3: TGCAGCGTTGAACCCGGGACCTACAATGAGCAGTTCTTC.

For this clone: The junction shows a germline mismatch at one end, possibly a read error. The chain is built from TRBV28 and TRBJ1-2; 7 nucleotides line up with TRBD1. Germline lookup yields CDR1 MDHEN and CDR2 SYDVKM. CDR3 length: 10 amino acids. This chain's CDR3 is CASSLGTAVF. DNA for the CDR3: TGTGCCAGCAGTCTCGGGACAGCCGTCTTC.

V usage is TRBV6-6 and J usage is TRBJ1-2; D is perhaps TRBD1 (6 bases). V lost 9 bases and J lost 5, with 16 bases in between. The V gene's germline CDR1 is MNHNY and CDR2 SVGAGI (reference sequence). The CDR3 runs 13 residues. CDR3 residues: CARGKDRKYGYTF. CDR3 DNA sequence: TGTGCCAGGGGGAAAGACAGGAAATATGGCTACACCTTC.

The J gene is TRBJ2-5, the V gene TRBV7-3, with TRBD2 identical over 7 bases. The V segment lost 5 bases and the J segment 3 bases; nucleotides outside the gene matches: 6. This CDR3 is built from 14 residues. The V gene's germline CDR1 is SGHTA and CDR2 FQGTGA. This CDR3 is CASSPSGLEETQYF. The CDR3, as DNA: TGTGCCAGCAGCCCCTCAGGACTAGAAGAGACCCAGTACTTC.

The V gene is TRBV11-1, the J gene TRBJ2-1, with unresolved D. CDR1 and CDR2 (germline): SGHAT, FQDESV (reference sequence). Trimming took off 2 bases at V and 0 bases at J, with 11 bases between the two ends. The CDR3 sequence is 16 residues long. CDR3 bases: TGTGCCAGCAGCTTAATGCACCCCGGCTCCTACAATGAGCAGTTCTTC. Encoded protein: CASSLMHPGSYNEQFF.

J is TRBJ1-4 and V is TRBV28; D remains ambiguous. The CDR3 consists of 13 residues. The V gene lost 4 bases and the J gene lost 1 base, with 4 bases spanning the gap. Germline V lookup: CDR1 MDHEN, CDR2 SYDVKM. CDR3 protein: CASSSGTNEKLFF. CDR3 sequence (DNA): TGTGCCAGCAGTTCGGGAACTAATGAAAAACTGTTTTTT.

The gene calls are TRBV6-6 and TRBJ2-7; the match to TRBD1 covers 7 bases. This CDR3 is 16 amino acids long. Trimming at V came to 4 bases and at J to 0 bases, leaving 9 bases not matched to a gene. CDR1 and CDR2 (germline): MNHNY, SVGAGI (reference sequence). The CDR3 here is CASSSVVQGPSYEQYF. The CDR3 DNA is TGTGCCAGCAGTTCAGTAGTACAGGGGCCCTCCTACGAGCAGTACTTC.